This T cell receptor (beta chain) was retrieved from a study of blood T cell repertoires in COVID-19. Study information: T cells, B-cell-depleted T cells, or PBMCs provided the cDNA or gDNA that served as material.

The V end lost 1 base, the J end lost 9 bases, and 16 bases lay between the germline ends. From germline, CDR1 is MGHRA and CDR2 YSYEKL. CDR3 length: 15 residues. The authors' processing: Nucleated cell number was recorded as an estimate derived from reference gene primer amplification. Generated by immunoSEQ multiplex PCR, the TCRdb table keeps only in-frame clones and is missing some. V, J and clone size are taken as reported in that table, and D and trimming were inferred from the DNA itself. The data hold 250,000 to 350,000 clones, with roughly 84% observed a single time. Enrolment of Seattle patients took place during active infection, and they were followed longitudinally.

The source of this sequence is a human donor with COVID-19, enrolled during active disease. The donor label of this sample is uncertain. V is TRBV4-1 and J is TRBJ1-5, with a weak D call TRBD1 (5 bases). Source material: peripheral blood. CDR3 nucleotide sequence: TGCGCCAGCAGCCAAGTGGCCGACTCCGGGGGGCCCCAGCATTTT. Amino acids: CASSQVADSGGPQHF.